The table lists the clone carrying this TCR beta chain with a few counts. This table comes from immunoSEQ multiplex PCR, and its TCRdb copy is limited to in-frame clones, with some not included. The repertoire consists of approximately 28,000 clones, with about 89% occurring once and the leading ten covering 5% to 7.5%. The sample belongs to a study of T cell changes during pregnancy in multiple sclerosis. V lost 5 bases to trimming and J lost 1 base, with 8 bases between them. This CDR3 spans 13 amino acids. Germline V gene sequence: CDR1 SGHTA, CDR2 FQGTGA. V is TRBV7-3 and J is TRBJ1-1; D is uncertain. Sequencing was performed on CD8+ T cells from peripheral blood mononuclear cells, taken in the second trimester of pregnancy. The receptor was derived from a female donor with multiple sclerosis, enrolled in a pregnancy study. The CDR3 DNA sequence: TGTGCCAGCAGCGAGAGCTCGAACACTGAAGCTTTCTTT. The encoded protein is CASSESSNTEAFF.